These T cell receptor beta chains were read from a single sample in a study of cytomegalovirus exposure and HLA in healthy donors. The assay was immunoSEQ multiplex PCR, and TCRdb's table has in-frame clones only and misses some. The sample lists about 230,000 clones; over 75% were seen once. Sequencing used PBMCs. These receptors were taken from a human donor in good health. The CDR3 runs from the conserved cysteine through the conserved F or W. A D gene is named only where the DNA matches it firmly. Expanded clones are given a class, and other clones once, few, many or no size at all.

D gene,clone size,V gene,J gene,CDR3 DNA,CDR3 protein
NA,NA,TRBV10-3,TRBJ1-2,TGTGCCATCAGGCAAAACCTGGGGGCAGTAAGGGACTATGGCTACACCTTC,CAIRQNLGAVRDYGYTF
NA,NA,TRBV28,TRBJ2-7,TGTGCCAGCAGTTTGGGGGGGGCCAGCTCGTCCTACGAGCAGTACTTC,CASSLGGASSSYEQYF
NA,NA,TRBV6-5,TRBJ1-2,TGTGCCAGCAGTTACGAGGGCGGTGGCTACACCTTC,CASSYEGGGYTF
NA,NA,TRBV5-1,TRBJ2-1,TGCGCCAGCAGCGAACTAATGTTCGGGAGTGGCTACAATGAGCAGTTCTTC,CASSELMFGSGYNEQFF
NA,NA,TRBV18,TRBJ1-1,TGTGCCAGCTCACCTTCAACGAATGGGGCTCGTACTGAAGCTTTCTTT,CASSPSTNGARTEAFF
NA,NA,TRBV29-1,TRBJ2-7,TGCAGCGTTGACTCGGGAAGCCCCTACGAGCAGTACTTC,CSVDSGSPYEQYF
TRBD2,NA,TRBV18,TRBJ2-1,TGTGCCAGCTCACCCCCGGGACTAGCGGGAGTAAATGAGCAGTTCTTC,CASSPPGLAGVNEQFF
NA,once,TRBV27,TRBJ2-7,TGTGCCAGCAGTTTTTCGGGGAAGCGGGCCTCAGGCTACGAGCAGTACTTC,CASSFSGKRASGYEQYF
NA,NA,TRBV19,TRBJ2-7,TGTGCCAGTAGTATAGTAGGCAGGGCGAATTACGAGCAGTACTTC,CASSIVGRANYEQYF
TRBD1,NA,TRBV28,TRBJ1-4,TGTGCCAGCAGTTTAATACGGACAGGGAGGGTTAGTGAAAAACTGTTTTTT,CASSLIRTGRVSEKLFF
TRBD1,few,TRBV19,TRBJ2-7,TGTGCCAGTAGTATCCACAGGGGTTACGAGCAGTACTTC,CASSIHRGYEQYF
NA,NA,TRBV5-1,TRBJ2-5,TGCGCCAGCAGCCCCCCTGCTGCAGGGTGGGAAGAGACCCAGTACTTC,CASSPPAAGWEETQYF
NA,NA,TRBV28,TRBJ1-5,TGTGCCAGCAGTTTCACAGGGAAAGTTGTTCTGCCCCAGCATTTT,CASSFTGKVVLPQHF
NA,NA,TRBV30,TRBJ1-5,TGTGCCTGGAGTTCCGGGGGACCGACCAATCAGCCCCAGCATTTT,CAWSSGGPTNQPQHF
TRBD2,NA,TRBV9,TRBJ2-1,TGTGCCAGCAGCGTGAGCGGGAGAAGGAATGAGCAGTTCTTC,CASSVSGRRNEQFF
TRBD1,NA,TRBV9,TRBJ1-5,TGTGCCAGCAGCAGGGGGACAGGGGCTGGTCAGCCCCAGCATTTT,CASSRGTGAGQPQHF
NA,NA,TRBV14,TRBJ2-5,TGTGCCAGCAGCCAAGAGGGGGCCCACCCCGAGACCCAGTACTTC,CASSQEGAHPETQYF
TRBD2,NA,TRBV29-1,TRBJ2-1,TGCCATGGGACTAGCAGAAACAATGAGCAGTTCTTC,CHGTSRNNEQFF
NA,NA,TRBV2,TRBJ1-1,TGTGCCAGCAGTGAACAGGCAAATACTGAAGCTTTCTTT,CASSEQANTEAFF